This TCR beta chain was profiled in a study of cytomegalovirus exposure and HLA in healthy donors. Some clones are missing from TCRdb's copy, which holds only in-frame ones; the method was immunoSEQ multiplex PCR. The sample has 100,000 to 150,000 clones, roughly 95% seen once. V shed 0 bases and J shed 5 bases, with 14 bases lying between them. The CDR3 is made up of 15 amino acids. The germline CDR1 and CDR2 sequences are SGDLS and YYNGEE. The sequenced sample was PBMCs. V and J are TRBV9 and TRBJ2-5, with D tentatively TRBD1 (6 bases). This TCR was sampled from a man younger than 35 in good health and CMV-seronegative. The CDR3 nucleotides read TGTGCCAGCAGCGTAGGGGACAACTACGGGGAGACCCAGTACTTC. This sequence encodes CASSVGDNYGETQYF.